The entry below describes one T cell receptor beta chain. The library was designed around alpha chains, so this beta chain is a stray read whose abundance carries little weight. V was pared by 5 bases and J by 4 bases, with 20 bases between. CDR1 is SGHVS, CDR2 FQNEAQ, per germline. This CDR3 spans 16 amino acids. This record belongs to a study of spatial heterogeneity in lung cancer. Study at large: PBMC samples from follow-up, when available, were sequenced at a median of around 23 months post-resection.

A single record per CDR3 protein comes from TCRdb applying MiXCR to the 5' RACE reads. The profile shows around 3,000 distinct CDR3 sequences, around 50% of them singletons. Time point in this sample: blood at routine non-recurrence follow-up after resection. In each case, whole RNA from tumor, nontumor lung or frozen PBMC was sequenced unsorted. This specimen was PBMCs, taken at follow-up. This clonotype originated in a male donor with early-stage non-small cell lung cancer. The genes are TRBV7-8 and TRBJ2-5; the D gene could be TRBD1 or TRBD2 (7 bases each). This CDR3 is CASSPRDRAGVETQYF. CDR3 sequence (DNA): TGTGCCAGCAGCCCTAGAGACAGGGCGGGGGTAGAGACCCAGTACTTC.